These 10 T cell receptor beta chains were all obtained from the same sample, sequenced in a study of blood T cells in healthy people across ages. Alongside a J-beta primer mix, a sample-barcoded 5' primer served in a second PCR lasting about 7 to 11 cycles. TCRdb re-derived calls from the 5' RACE reads in MiXCR, one entry per CDR3 protein. The sample contains 1.5 million to 2 million distinct CDR3 sequences, roughly 27% of which appear only once. The sample comprised blood. These TCRs come from a woman in her twenties or thirties in good health.

This chain joins TRBV10-2 and TRBJ2-3; D unresolved. CDR3 length equals 15 residues. The V end was cut by 6 bases, the J end by 3 bases, with 16 bases between. Germline CDR1 reads WSHSY; CDR2 reads SAAADI. CDR3 loop: CASRVRSPSTDTQYF. The DNA of the CDR3 is TGCGCCAGCAGGGTCCGGAGTCCTAGTACAGATACGCAGTATTTT.

This clonotype was recorded a few times. The gene calls are TRBV2 and TRBJ2-1; TRBD2 agrees at 9 bases. Germline V CDR1 and CDR2: SNHLY, FYNNEI. This CDR3 spans 16 amino acids. V shed 7 bases, J shed 0 bases, and the junction held 7 bases outside the gene matches. The CDR3 sequence is CASTDRSGSSYNEQFF. The CDR3 region has the DNA TGTGCCAGCACCGACCGTAGCGGGAGCTCCTACAATGAGCAGTTCTTC.

V usage is TRBV20-1 and J usage is TRBJ2-1; 11 bases are shared with TRBD2. Germline V lookup: CDR1 DFQATT, CDR2 SNEGSKA (reference sequence). J gave up 6 bases and V 6 bases, and 7 bases lay outside the gene matches. CDR3 size: 14 residues. The CDR3 sequence is CSALTSGSSNEQFF. The CDR3 DNA reads TGCAGTGCGCTTACTAGCGGGAGCTCCAATGAGCAGTTCTTC.

This clonotype turned up a few times. The rearrangement links TRBV12-3 or TRBV12-4 to TRBJ2-3; D possibly uses TRBD1 or TRBD2 (5 bases each). CDR3 length: 14 residues. Trimming left V 8 bases short and J 4 bases short, with 16 bases between. The CDR3 reads CASGRRQGADTQYF. CDR3 in DNA: TGTGCCAGCGGCAGGAGGCAGGGAGCAGATACGCAGTATTTT.

V is TRBV18 and J is TRBJ2-1, with TRBD2 identical over 11 bases. The CDR3 has 16 amino acids. V shed 5 bases and J 8 bases; nucleotides not matched to a gene: 11. The germline V gene has CDR1 KGHSH and CDR2 LQKENI. The DNA of the CDR3 is TGTGCCAGCTCATCGGAGATAGCGGGAGGGCCGGATGAGCAGTTCTTC. It translates to CASSSEIAGGPDEQFF. The whole variable domain, filled in from reference TRBV18 and TRBJ2-1, reads NAGVMQNPRHLVRRRGQEARLRCSPMKGHSHVYWYRQLPEEGLKFMVYLQKENIIDESGMPKERFSAEFPKEGPSILRIQQVVRGDSAAYFCASSSEIAGGPDEQFFGPGTRLTVL.

The rearrangement joins TRBV20-1 to TRBJ1-4, with no clear D. Per germline, CDR1 DFQATT and CDR2 SNEGSKA (reference sequence). V lost 6 bases, J lost 4 bases, and 9 bases lay in between. The CDR3 contains 12 residues. CDR3 bases: TGCAGTGCCCCTCTCGGTAATGAAAAACTGTTTTTT. Translation gives CSAPLGNEKLFF.

A note on this clonotype: A much more abundant neighbour one base away suggests this may be a read error. The genes are TRBV12-3 or TRBV12-4 and TRBJ1-2; 7 bases agree with TRBD1. The CDR3 extends over 13 amino acids. CDR3 loop: CTSSLTGSDGYTF. The CDR3 DNA sequence: TGTACCAGCAGTTTGACAGGGTCGGATGGCTACACCTTC.

The chain employs TRBV24-1 and TRBJ1-5, with D tentatively TRBD1 (5 bases). The germline V gene encodes CDR1 KGHDR and CDR2 SFDVKD. Trimming pared 6 bases from V and 6 bases from J, leaving 11 bases between. The CDR3 runs to 13 residues. The chain's CDR3 is CATSSGTGQPQHF. The CDR3 region has the DNA TGTGCCACCAGTTCCGGGACGGGTCAGCCCCAGCATTTT.

The CDR3 bases are TGTGCCAGCAGCCCAGAGATGGGCAATGAGCAGTTCTTC. This sequence encodes CASSPEMGNEQFF. The chain uses TRBV13 and TRBJ2-1; D uncertain. Trimming left V 5 bases short and J 6 bases short, with 11 bases between. CDR1 and CDR2 (germline): PRHDT, FYEKMQ (reference sequence). The CDR3 loop spans 13 amino acids.

This clonotype was detected a few times. For the CDR3, the DNA is TGTGCCACCAGTGATTTGTCCGAAATCCACGAGCAGTACTTC. This sequence encodes CATSDLSEIHEQYF. This chain links TRBV24-1 with TRBJ2-4, with D unclear. The J call is doubtful: the DNA matches TRBJ2-7 better. Germline CDR1 and CDR2: KGHDR and SFDVKD. The CDR3 spans 14 residues.